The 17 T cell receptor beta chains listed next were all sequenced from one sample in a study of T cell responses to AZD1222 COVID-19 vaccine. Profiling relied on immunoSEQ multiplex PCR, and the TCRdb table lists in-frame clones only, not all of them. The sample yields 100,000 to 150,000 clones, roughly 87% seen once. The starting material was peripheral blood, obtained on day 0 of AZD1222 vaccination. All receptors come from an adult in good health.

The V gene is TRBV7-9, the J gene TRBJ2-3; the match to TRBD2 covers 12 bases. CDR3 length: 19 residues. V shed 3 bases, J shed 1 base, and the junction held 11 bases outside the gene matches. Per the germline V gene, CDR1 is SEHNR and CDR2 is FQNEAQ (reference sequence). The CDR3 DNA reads TGTGCCAGCAGCTTGGGACTAGCGGGCAGATCCCGGGGCACAGATACGCAGTATTTT. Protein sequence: CASSLGLAGRSRGTDTQYF.

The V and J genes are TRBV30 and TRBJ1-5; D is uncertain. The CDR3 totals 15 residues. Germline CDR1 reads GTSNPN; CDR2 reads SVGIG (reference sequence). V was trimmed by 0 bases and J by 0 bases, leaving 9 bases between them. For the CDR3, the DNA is TGTGCCTGGAGTGTAGGCGTCCTTAGCAATCAGCCCCAGCATTTT. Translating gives CAWSVGVLSNQPQHF.

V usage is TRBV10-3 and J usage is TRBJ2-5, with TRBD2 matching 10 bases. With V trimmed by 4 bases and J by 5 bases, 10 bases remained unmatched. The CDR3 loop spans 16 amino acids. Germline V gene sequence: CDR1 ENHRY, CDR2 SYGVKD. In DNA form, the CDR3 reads TGTGCCATCAGTGGAGCAGCGGGGGGGCCTCGGGAGACCCAGTACTTC. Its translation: CAISGAAGGPRETQYF.

CDR3 sequence: CASSPGLALYEQYF. CDR3 nucleotides: TGTGCCAGCAGCCCGGGACTAGCGCTATACGAGCAGTACTTC. The V and J genes are TRBV5-5 and TRBJ2-7, with 10 nucleotides matching TRBD2. Trimming took 4 bases from V and 4 from J; bases not matched to a gene: 5. This CDR3 is built from 14 residues. Germline values: CDR1 SGHKS, CDR2 YYEKEE (reference sequence).

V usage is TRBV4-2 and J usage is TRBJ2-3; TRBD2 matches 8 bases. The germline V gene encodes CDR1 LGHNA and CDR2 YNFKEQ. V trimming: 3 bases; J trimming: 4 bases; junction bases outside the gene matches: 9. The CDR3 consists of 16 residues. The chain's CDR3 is CASSHSGERGPDTQYF. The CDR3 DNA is TGTGCCAGCAGCCATAGCGGGGAAAGGGGCCCAGATACGCAGTATTTT.

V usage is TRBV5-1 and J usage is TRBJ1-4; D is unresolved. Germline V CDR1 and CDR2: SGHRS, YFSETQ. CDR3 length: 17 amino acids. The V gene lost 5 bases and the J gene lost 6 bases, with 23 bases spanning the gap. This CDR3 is CASSQWGPALTDEKLFF. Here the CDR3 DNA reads TGCGCCAGCAGTCAATGGGGTCCAGCCCTGACCGATGAAAAACTGTTTTTT.

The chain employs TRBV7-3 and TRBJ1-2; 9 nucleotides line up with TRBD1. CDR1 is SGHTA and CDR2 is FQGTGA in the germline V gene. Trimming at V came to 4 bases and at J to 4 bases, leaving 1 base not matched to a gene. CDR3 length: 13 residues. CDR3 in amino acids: CASSSDRGYGYTF. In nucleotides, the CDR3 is TGTGCCAGCAGCTCGGACAGGGGCTATGGCTACACCTTC.

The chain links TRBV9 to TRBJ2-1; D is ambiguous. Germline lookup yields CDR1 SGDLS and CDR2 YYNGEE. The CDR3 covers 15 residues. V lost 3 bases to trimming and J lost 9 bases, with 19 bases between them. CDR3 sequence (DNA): TGTGCCAGCAGCGCCACGACGCGTCTGGCACGTGAGCAGTTCTTC. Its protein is CASSATTRLAREQFF.

Written as DNA, the CDR3 is TGTGCCAGCAGCTTAGCGCAGGGGGAGAGGACTGAAGCTTTCTTT. Encoded protein: CASSLAQGERTEAFF. The gene calls are TRBV7-9 and TRBJ1-1; 7 nucleotides agree with TRBD1. Trimming removed 0 bases from V and 5 bases from J; junction bases left unmatched: 6. This CDR3 is built from 15 residues. Looked up from germline, CDR1 is SEHNR and CDR2 is FQNEAQ (reference sequence).

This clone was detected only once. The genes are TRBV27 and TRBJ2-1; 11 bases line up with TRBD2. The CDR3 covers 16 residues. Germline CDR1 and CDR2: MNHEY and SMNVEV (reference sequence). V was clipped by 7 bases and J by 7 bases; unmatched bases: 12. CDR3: CASTRLTSGSKNEQFF. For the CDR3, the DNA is TGTGCCAGCACCCGCCTAACTAGCGGGAGTAAGAATGAGCAGTTCTTC.

The chain's CDR3 is CASSEADGRREKLFF. The CDR3 DNA is TGTGCCAGCAGTGAAGCGGACGGGAGGCGGGAAAAACTGTTTTTT. V and J are TRBV2 and TRBJ1-4; D call uncertain. The V and J ends lost 0 bases and 8 bases respectively, with 13 bases between them. CDR1 is SNHLY and CDR2 is FYNNEI in the germline V gene. The CDR3 extends over 15 amino acids.

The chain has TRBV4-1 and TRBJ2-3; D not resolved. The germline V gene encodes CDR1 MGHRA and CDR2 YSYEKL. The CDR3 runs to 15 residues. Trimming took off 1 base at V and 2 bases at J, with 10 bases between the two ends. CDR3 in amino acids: CASSQVRVNTDTQYF. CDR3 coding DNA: TGCGCCAGCAGCCAAGTCCGCGTTAACACAGATACGCAGTATTTT.

The CDR3 loop reads CASSRLGTGVMGTEAFF. CDR3 DNA sequence: TGTGCCAGCAGCCGGCTAGGGACAGGGGTAATGGGCACTGAAGCTTTCTTT. The genes are TRBV5-5 and TRBJ1-1; 10 positions match TRBD1. The germline V gene has CDR1 SGHKS and CDR2 YYEKEE (reference sequence). This CDR3 region has 17 residues. V was clipped by 4 bases and J by 4 bases; unmatched bases: 13.

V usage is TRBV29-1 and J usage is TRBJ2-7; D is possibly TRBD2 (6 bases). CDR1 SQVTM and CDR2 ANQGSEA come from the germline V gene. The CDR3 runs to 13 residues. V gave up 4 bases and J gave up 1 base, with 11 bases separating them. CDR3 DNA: TGCAGCGTTGGGAGGGGCTTGTCCTACGAGCAGTACTTC. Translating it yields CSVGRGLSYEQYF.

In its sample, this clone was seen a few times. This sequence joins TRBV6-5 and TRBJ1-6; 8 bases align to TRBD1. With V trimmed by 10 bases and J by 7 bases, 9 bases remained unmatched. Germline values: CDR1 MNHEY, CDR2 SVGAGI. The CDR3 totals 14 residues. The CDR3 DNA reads TGTGCCACCAAGACGGACAGGGCGAATTCACCCCTCCACTTT. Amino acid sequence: CATKTDRANSPLHF.

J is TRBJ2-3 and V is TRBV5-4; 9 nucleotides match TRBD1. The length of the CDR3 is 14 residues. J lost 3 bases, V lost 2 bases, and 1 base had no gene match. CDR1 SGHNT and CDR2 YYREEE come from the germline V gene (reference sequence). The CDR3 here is CASSFDRGTDTQYF. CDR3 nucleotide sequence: TGTGCCAGCAGCTTCGACAGGGGGACAGATACGCAGTATTTT.

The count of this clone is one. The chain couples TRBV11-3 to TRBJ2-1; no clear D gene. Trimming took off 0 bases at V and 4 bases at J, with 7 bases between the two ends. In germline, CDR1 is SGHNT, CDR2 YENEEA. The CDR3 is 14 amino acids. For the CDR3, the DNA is TGTGCCAGCAGCTTAGATCAGGCTTACAATGAGCAGTTCTTC. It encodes CASSLDQAYNEQFF.